This is a list of T cell receptor beta chains from one sample in a study of blood T cell repertoires in COVID-19. Measured with immunoSEQ multiplex PCR; TCRdb has only the in-frame clones, and not every one. Of 120,000 to 150,000 clones in the sample, around 80% were seen once. What was sequenced was peripheral blood. These receptors originate from a man between 60 and 70 years old with acute or convalescent COVID-19. Each CDR3 is given with its conserved first and last residue.

v_gene	j_gene	CDR3aa
TRBV4-3	TRBJ2-6	CASSQEGGLSSGANVLTF
TRBV19	TRBJ2-7	CASSERTSGSYEQYF
TRBV28	TRBJ1-4	CASRGGTGANEKLFF
TRBV6-2/TRBV6-3	TRBJ2-1	CASSYRTSGSRYNEQFF
TRBV3-1/TRBV3-2	TRBJ1-1	CASSFSGMGEAFF
TRBV19	TRBJ1-1	CASSITGVNTEAFF
TRBV11-3	TRBJ2-2	CASSSDPSSPGELFF
TRBV7-2	TRBJ1-1	CASSLSNRGGNTEAFF
TRBV12-3/TRBV12-4	TRBJ2-5	CASSLAGGETQYF
TRBV4-3	TRBJ2-1	CASSQVGLAHYNEQFF
TRBV10-2	TRBJ2-2	CASSLAGGGGTGELFF
TRBV7-8	TRBJ1-5	CASSLFSRQPSMDQPQHF
TRBV5-4	TRBJ2-7	CASSWEQGNEQYF
TRBV7-9	TRBJ2-5	CASAGGVETQYF
TRBV4-1	TRBJ1-5	CASSQDTSGVNQPQHF
TRBV30	TRBJ1-6	CAWRPGSYNSPLHF
TRBV25-1	TRBJ2-1	CASSEPGRASYNEQFF
TRBV6-5	TRBJ1-1	CASSQGFGNTEAFF
TRBV29-1	TRBJ1-1	CSVRRDRDVPEAFF
TRBV2	TRBJ1-1	CASSQTGWNTEAFF
TRBV28	TRBJ2-7	CASSLRDRRTYEQYF
TRBV9	TRBJ2-7	CASSPGRGVPYEQYF
TRBV9	TRBJ2-2	CASSVETSSRSGELFF
TRBV4-2	TRBJ1-2	CASSQDDRDSDYGYTF
TRBV28	TRBJ2-7	CASSSGGRYEQYF
TRBV19	TRBJ2-5	CASSILAGSEETQYF
TRBV5-4	TRBJ2-2	CASSSPGQGNTGELFF
TRBV5-1	TRBJ2-1	CASSRTSGGLEQFF
TRBV7-9	TRBJ1-2	CASSLPGGAGYTF
TRBV6-5	TRBJ1-5	CASRDPWQPGGPQHF
TRBV7-2	TRBJ1-3	CASSPQGAGNTIYF
TRBV10-3	TRBJ2-1	CAIGQMDEQFF
TRBV7-9	TRBJ1-4	CASSRPQGMGEKLFF
TRBV2	TRBJ1-5	CASGQGVQPQHF
TRBV5-5	TRBJ2-5	CASSLAPVQETQYF
TRBV29-1	TRBJ1-1	CSVSRTENTEAFF
TRBV7-2	TRBJ2-5	CASSLAKGRETQYF
TRBV3-1/TRBV3-2	TRBJ1-6	CASSQDLTVASPLHF
TRBV6-6	TRBJ1-3	CASTKAASGNTIYF
TRBV12-3/TRBV12-4	TRBJ2-7	CASSLILGQAQYF
TRBV5-1	TRBJ1-5	CASSPGQANQPQHF
TRBV3-1/TRBV3-2	TRBJ2-7	CASSSQLAASYEQYF
TRBV4-1	TRBJ1-5	CASSQEYGLWGQPQHF
TRBV5-1	TRBJ2-7	CASSLGTSGSYEQYF
TRBV7-9	TRBJ1-1	CASSLVSFNTEAFF
TRBV4-3	TRBJ1-6	CASSQDDGLGGANNSPLHF
TRBV2	TRBJ1-3	CASGDSFSGNTIYF
TRBV19	TRBJ1-4	CATGDGLRTHNEKLFF
TRBV6-6	TRBJ2-1	CASSPSNEQFF
TRBV19	TRBJ1-2	CASSIPGRPLYGYTF
TRBV3-1/TRBV3-2	TRBJ1-1	CASSQAGGRGEAFF
TRBV27	TRBJ1-6	CASSSTGLGSPLHF
TRBV27	TRBJ2-1	CASTWYGRATYNEQFF
TRBV6-5	TRBJ1-2	CASSYLGLGGYGYTF
TRBV18	TRBJ1-5	CASSPGNGAPQHF
TRBV9	TRBJ1-2	CASSEWTGGTNGYTF
TRBV4-2	TRBJ1-2	CASSPRSDNYGYTF
TRBV28	TRBJ1-4	CASSLGGLTNEKLFF
TRBV15	TRBJ1-3	CATSRDPLGPQGGNTIYF
TRBV28	TRBJ1-3	CASSLSGGNTIYF